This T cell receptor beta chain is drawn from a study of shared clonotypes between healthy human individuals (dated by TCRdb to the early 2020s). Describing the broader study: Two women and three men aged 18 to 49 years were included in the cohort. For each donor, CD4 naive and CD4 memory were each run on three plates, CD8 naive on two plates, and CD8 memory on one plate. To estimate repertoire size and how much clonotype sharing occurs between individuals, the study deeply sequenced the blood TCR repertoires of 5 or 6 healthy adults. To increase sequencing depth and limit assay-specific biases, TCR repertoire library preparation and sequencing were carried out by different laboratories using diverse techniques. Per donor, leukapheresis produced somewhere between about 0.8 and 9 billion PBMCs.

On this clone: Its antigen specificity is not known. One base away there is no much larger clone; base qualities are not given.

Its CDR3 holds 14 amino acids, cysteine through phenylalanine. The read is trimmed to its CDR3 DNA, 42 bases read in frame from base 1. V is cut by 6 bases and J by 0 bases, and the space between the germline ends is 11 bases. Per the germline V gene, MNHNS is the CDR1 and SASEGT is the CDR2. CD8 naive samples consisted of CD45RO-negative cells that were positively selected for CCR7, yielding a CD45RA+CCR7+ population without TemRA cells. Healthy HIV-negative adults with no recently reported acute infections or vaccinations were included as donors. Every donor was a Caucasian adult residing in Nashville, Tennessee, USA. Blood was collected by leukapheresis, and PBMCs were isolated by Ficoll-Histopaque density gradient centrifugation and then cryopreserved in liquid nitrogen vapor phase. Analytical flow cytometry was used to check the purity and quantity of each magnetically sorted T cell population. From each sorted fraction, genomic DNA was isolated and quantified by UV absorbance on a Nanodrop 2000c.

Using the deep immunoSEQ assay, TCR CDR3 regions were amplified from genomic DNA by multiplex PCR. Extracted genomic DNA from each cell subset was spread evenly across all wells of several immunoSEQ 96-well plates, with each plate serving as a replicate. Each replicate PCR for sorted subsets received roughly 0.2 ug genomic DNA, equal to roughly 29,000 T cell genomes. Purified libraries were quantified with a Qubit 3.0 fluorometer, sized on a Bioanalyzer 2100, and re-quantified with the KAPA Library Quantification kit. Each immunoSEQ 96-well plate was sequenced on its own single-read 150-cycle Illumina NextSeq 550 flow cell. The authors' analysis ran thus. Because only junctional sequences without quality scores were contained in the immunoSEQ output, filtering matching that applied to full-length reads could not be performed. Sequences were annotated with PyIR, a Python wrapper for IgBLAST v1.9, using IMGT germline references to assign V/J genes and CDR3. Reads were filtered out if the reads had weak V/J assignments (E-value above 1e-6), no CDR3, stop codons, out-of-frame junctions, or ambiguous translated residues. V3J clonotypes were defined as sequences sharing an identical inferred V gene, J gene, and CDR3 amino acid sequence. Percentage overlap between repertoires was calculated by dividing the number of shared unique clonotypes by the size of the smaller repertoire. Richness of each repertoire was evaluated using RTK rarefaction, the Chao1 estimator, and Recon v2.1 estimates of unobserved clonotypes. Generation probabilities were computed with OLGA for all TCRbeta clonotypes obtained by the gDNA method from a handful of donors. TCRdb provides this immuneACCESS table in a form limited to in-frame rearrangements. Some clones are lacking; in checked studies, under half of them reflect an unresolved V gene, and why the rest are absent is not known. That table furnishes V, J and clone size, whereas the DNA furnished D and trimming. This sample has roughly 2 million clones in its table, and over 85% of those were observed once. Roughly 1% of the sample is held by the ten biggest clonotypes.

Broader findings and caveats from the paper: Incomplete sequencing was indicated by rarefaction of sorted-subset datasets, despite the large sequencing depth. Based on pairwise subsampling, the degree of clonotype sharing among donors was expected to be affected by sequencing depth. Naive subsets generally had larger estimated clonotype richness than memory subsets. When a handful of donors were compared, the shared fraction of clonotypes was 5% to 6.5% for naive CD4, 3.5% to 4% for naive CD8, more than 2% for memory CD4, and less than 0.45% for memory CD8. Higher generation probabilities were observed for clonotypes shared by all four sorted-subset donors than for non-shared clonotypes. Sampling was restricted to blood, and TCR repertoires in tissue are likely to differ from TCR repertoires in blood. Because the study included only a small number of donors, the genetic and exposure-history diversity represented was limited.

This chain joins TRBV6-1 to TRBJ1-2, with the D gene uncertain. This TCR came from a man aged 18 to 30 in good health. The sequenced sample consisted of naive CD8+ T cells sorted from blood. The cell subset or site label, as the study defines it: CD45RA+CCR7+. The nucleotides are TGTGCCAGCAGACATAAGAGGGCTAACTATGGCTACACCTTC. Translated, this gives CASRHKRANYGYTF.